The 11 T cell receptor beta chains in this list originate from one sample, sequenced in a study of blood T cell repertoires in COVID-19. Assay used: immunoSEQ multiplex PCR; TCRdb lists only in-frame clones, some missing. This sample has 100,000 to 150,000 clones, with over 70% found just once. Sequencing was done on a sample of peripheral blood. The origin of the receptors is a woman between 50 and 59 years old with acute or convalescent COVID-19.

The rearrangement uses TRBV25-1 and TRBJ1-2; TRBD1 matches at 7 bases. V was pared by 5 bases and J by 6 bases, with 6 bases of the junction left unmatched. The CDR3 sequence is 13 residues long. Germline V gene lookup returns CDR1 MGHDK and CDR2 SYGVNS. The CDR3 coding sequence is TGTGCCAGCAGTTATGACAGGGCAAATGGCTACACCTTC. It is translated as CASSYDRANGYTF.

The chain is built from TRBV6-5 and TRBJ2-1; TRBD2 matches at 15 bases. The CDR3 length is 15 residues. J lost 8 bases, V lost 5 bases, and 4 bases had no gene match. The germline V gene has CDR1 MNHEY and CDR2 SVGAGI. CDR3 coding DNA: TGTGCCAGCAGTCGGACTAGCGGGAGGGTCTATGAGCAGTTCTTC. Translated, it gives CASSRTSGRVYEQFF.

The V gene is TRBV6-2 or TRBV6-3, the J gene TRBJ2-6; 8 bases are a match to TRBD2. Looked up from germline, CDR1 is MNHEY and CDR2 is SVGEGT. This CDR3 has 21 residues. V was clipped by 0 bases and J by 0 bases; unmatched bases: 13. This CDR3 is CASSYSSLQAGGNSGANVLTF. CDR3 bases: TGTGCCAGCAGTTACTCCTCCCTGCAGGCGGGGGGCAACTCTGGGGCCAACGTCCTGACTTTC.

The rearrangement joins TRBV2 to TRBJ1-2, with 9 bases identical to TRBD1. This CDR3 region has 13 residues. Germline CDR1 reads SNHLY; CDR2 reads FYNNEI. Trimming at V came to 5 bases and at J to 4 bases, leaving 2 bases not matched to a gene. CDR3 sequence (DNA): TGTGCCAGCAGTACAGGGGGCGCCTATGGCTACACCTTC. It translates to CASSTGGAYGYTF. The full variable domain, with the rest looked up from reference TRBV2 and TRBJ1-2, is EPEVTQTPSHQVTQMGQEVILRCVPISNHLYFYWYRQILGQKVEFLVSFYNNEISEKSEIFDDQFSVERPDGSNFTLKIRSTKLEDSAMYFCASSTGGAYGYTFGSGTRLTVV.

This rearrangement joins TRBV10-3 to TRBJ1-5; possible D gene TRBD1, 5 bases. CDR3 length: 14 residues. The germline V gene encodes CDR1 ENHRY and CDR2 SYGVKD. V lost 2 bases and J lost 2, with 7 bases in between. The CDR3, as DNA: TGTGCCATCAGTGAGCCGGGGGGCAATCAGCCCCAGCATTTT. It encodes CAISEPGGNQPQHF.

The CDR3 protein is CASTTVGVNTEAFF. CDR3 nucleotides: TGTGCCAGCACAACCGTCGGGGTGAACACTGAAGCTTTCTTT. The chain carries TRBV6-5 and TRBJ1-1, with D unclear. Between the trimmed V and J ends, which lost 7 bases and 0 bases, there was a span of 12 bases. The CDR3 has 14 amino acids. Germline V CDR1 and CDR2: MNHEY, SVGAGI.

This chain uses TRBV7-2 with TRBJ1-5, with 10 bases fitting TRBD1. Germline V gene sequence: CDR1 SGHTA, CDR2 FQGNSA. The CDR3 covers 13 residues. J was trimmed by 12 bases and V by 3 bases; bases with no gene match: 5. The CDR3 sequence is CASSLDRGDCQHF. For the CDR3, the DNA is TGTGCCAGCAGCTTGGACAGGGGGGACTGCCAGCATTTT. The entire variable domain, with the rest obtained from reference TRBV7-2 and TRBJ1-5, is as follows: GAGVSQSPSNKVTEKGKDVELRCDPISGHTALYWYRQSLGQGLEFLIYFQGNSAPDKSGLPSDRFSAERTGGSVSTLTIQRTQQEDSAVYLCASSLDRGDCQHFGDGTRLSIL.

The rearrangement uses TRBV28 and TRBJ2-7, with a possible D match to TRBD1 (5 bases). The CDR3 has 13 residues. Trimming removed 2 bases at V and 6 bases at J, with 11 bases between. Per the germline V gene, CDR1 is MDHEN and CDR2 is SYDVKM. The DNA of the CDR3 is TGTGCCAGCAGTTTAGGCAGGGTATTCGAGCAGTACTTC. Translated: CASSLGRVFEQYF.

In its sample, this clone was seen a few times. Here the CDR3 reads CAWIFNRYTEAFF. The DNA of the CDR3 is TGTGCCTGGATATTCAACAGGTACACTGAAGCTTTCTTT. The rearrangement joins TRBV30 to TRBJ1-1; D might be TRBD1 (5 bases). The CDR3 has 13 amino acids. Trimming took off 4 bases at V and 3 bases at J, with 12 bases between the two ends. The germline CDR1 and CDR2 sequences are GTSNPN and SVGIG (reference sequence).

The rearrangement joins TRBV5-8 to TRBJ2-7; 7 nucleotides match TRBD1. This CDR3 is built from 18 residues. Germline V CDR1 and CDR2: SGHTS, YDEGEE. V lost 4 bases, J lost 2 bases, and 18 bases stayed unmatched. CDR3 DNA sequence: TGTGCCAGCAGCGCTGACAGGGATCGTGATCCCACTACCTACGAGCAGTACTTC. It specifies CASSADRDRDPTTYEQYF.

This chain uses TRBV4-1 with TRBJ2-1; 11 bases align to TRBD2. The trim removed 4 bases at V and 6 bases at J, leaving 5 bases unmatched. CDR1 MGHRA and CDR2 YSYEKL come from the germline V gene. CDR3 length equals 15 residues. CDR3 in amino acids: CASSRQLAGVNEQFF. CDR3 sequence (DNA): TGCGCCAGCAGCCGGCAACTAGCGGGAGTCAATGAGCAGTTCTTC.